This T cell receptor beta chain stems from a study of T cell responses to AZD1222 COVID-19 vaccine. The CDR3 length is 15 residues. The junction had 6 bases not matched to a gene; V was cut back by 1 base and J by 7 bases. CDR1 and CDR2 from the germline V gene are SGHRS and YFSETQ. The repertoire was sequenced with immunoSEQ multiplex PCR; TCRdb's copy has only in-frame clones and lacks some. The sample holds about 140,000 clones; 75% to 90% are singletons and the top ten take approximately 4.8%. Study-wide findings and caveats: In all cases, repertoires were sampled only after the peak T cell response. Donors skewed white British and female; clonal diversity was possibly underestimated. Vaccine-associated CD4 TCRs spanned spike, dominant at 160-218 and 743-854. Spike-specific TCR breadth rose after two AZD1222 doses, and depth rose as well.

Note on this clone: Its target is not known.

Sample: peripheral blood, taken on day 0 of AZD1222 vaccination. The chain is built from TRBV5-1 and TRBJ2-1; 9 bases line up with TRBD1. The receptor was derived from an adult in good health. The CDR3 nucleotides read TGCGCCAGCAGCTTGTCGGGACAGGGCATAAATGAGCAGTTCTTC. This codes for CASSLSGQGINEQFF.